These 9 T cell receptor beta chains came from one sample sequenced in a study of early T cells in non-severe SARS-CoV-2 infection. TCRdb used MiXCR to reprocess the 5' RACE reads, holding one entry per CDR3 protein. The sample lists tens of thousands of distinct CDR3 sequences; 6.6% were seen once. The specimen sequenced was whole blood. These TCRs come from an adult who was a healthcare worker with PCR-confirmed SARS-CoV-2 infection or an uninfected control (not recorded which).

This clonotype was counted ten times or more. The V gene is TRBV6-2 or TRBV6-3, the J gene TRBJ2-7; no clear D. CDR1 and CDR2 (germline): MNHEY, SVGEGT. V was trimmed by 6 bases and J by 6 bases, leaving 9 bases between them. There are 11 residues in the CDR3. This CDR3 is CASSLTLEQYF. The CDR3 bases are TGTGCCAGCAGCCTTACCCTCGAGCAGTACTTC.

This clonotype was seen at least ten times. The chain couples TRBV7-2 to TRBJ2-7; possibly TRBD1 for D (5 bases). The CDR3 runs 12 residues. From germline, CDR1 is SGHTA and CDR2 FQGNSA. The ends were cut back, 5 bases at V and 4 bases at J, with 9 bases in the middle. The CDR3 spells CASSATAYEQYF. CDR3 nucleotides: TGTGCCAGCAGCGCGACAGCTTACGAGCAGTACTTC.

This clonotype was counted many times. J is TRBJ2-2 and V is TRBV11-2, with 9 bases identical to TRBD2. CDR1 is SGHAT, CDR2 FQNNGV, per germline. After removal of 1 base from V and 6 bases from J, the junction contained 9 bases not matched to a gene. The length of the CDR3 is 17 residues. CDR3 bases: TGTGCCAGCAGCTTAGTTTTCTCGCGGGAGGGCCCCGGGGAGCTGTTTTTT. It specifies CASSLVFSREGPGELFF.

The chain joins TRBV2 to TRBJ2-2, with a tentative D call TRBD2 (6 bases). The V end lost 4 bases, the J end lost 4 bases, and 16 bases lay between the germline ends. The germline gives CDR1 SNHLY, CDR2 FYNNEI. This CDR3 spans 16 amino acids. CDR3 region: CASSVGGASSTGELFF. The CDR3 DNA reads TGTGCCAGCAGTGTCGGCGGGGCTAGTTCCACCGGGGAGCTGTTTTTT. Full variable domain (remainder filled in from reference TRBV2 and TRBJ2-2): EPEVTQTPSHQVTQMGQEVILRCVPISNHLYFYWYRQILGQKVEFLVSFYNNEISEKSEIFDDQFSVERPDGSNFTLKIRSTKLEDSAMYFCASSVGGASSTGELFFGEGSRLTVL.

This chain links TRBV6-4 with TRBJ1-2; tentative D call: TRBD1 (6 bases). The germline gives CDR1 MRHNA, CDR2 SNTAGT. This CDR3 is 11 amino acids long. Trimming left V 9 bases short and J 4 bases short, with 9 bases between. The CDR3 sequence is CARGGTYGYTF. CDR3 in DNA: TGTGCCAGAGGGGGGACCTATGGCTACACCTTC.

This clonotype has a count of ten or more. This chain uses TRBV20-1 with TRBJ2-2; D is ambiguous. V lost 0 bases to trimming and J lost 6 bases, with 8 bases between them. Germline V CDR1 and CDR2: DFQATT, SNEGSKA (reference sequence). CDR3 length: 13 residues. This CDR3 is CSARDFGAGELFF. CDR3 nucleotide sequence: TGCAGTGCTAGAGATTTTGGAGCCGGGGAGCTGTTTTTT.

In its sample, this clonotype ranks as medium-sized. The CDR3 region is CASSVGTDSNQPQHF. The DNA of the CDR3 is TGTGCCAGTAGTGTCGGGACAGATAGCAATCAGCCCCAGCATTTT. The chain carries TRBV19 and TRBJ1-5, with TRBD1 identical over 7 bases. The CDR3 is 15 amino acids. The trim removed 5 bases at V and 0 bases at J, leaving 4 bases unmatched. Germline CDR1 reads LNHDA; CDR2 reads SQIVND (reference sequence).

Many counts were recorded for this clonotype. The CDR3 spells CASSRHGQSTDTQYF. The CDR3 DNA reads TGTGCCAGCAGCCGACACGGACAGAGCACAGATACGCAGTATTTT. The rearrangement uses TRBV7-2 and TRBJ2-3, with TRBD1 as a possible D gene (6 bases). V lost 5 bases and J 0 bases, leaving 12 bases between the germline ends. The CDR3 spans 15 residues. Germline CDR1 is SGHTA and CDR2 is FQGNSA. Variable domain in full (rest from reference TRBV7-2 and TRBJ2-3): GAGVSQSPSNKVTEKGKDVELRCDPISGHTALYWYRQSLGQGLEFLIYFQGNSAPDKSGLPSDRFSAERTGGSVSTLTIQRTQQEDSAVYLCASSRHGQSTDTQYFGPGTRLTVL.

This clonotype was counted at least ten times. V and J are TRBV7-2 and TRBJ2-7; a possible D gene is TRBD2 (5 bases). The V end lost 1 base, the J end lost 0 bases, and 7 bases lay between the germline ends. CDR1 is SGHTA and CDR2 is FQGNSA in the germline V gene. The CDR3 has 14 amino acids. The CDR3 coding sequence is TGTGCCAGCAGCTTAGGGAGGAACTCCTACGAGCAGTACTTC. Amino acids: CASSLGRNSYEQYF.